This T cell receptor beta chain was sequenced for a study of T cells after yellow fever vaccination (dated by TCRdb to 2018 to 2020). The study in broad terms: Libraries from fractions with low cell numbers were prepared with the SMART-Seq v4 Ultra Low Input RNA kit. Bulk TCR alpha and beta repertoires were sequenced longitudinally to track T-cell clones before and after primary and booster YFV17D yellow fever vaccination. The cohort comprised two healthy male donors, one aged 18 to 30 and one aged 30 to 40 years. Bulk PBMC replicates and cell subsets were isolated from blood drawn at multiple timepoints before and after both primary and secondary immunization.

In this sample, this clonotype turned up a few times. There is no known antigen for this receptor. No base quality information exists; no much larger clone differs at one position. Beyond this particular receptor, the publication reports: A small fraction of clonotypes showed up in both the CD4 and CD8 compartments, probably as a result of convergent recombination. Most clones expanded after primary vaccination (about 95% of CD4 and 88% of CD8) were re-detected after the booster, suggesting that broad memory maintenance occurred. Computational filtering was required because FACS-sorted repertoires could contain abundant contaminating clonotypes from the bulk population. The secondary T-cell response was found to be weaker but faster than the primary response, with a peak reached on day 5 rather than on day 15. Because only a couple of donors were included in the study, the extent to which the findings can be generalized is limited.

This sample's treatment or condition label indicates: live attenuated yellow fever vaccine strain. At each blood-draw timepoint, two biological replicates of bulk PBMCs were collected. PBMCs were isolated from peripheral blood using a standard Ficoll-Paque protocol. RNA was extracted with TriZol from bulk PBMCs, CD4 and CD8 fractions, and dextramer-positive and dextramer-negative fractions. TCR cDNA was synthesized by 5'RACE template switching, which introduced a universal primer site and unique molecular identifiers. Priming of cDNA synthesis was performed from both the TCR alpha and TCR beta constant segments. Libraries were amplified in two PCR steps, with sample barcodes and sequencing adapters added in the second step. Sequencing of the libraries was done on either Illumina HiSeq 2500 (2x100 bp) or NovaSeq (2x150 bp). Processing in the source paper ran as follows. Reads were demultiplexed and collapsed into UMI consensus sequences with MIGEC, and V(D)J alignment was performed with MiXCR. Clonotypes responding to the vaccine were identified with edgeR on replicate PBMC samples, with the criteria of FDR below 0.01 and a log2 fold change above 5 up to day 15. Each bulk clonotype was labeled CD4 or CD8 based on which sequenced repertoire, CD4 or CD8, contained the clonotype at higher abundance. The public reads were quality trimmed at Q25 with fastp and then assembled into clones with MiXCR by TCRdb, keeping productive beta chains. Rows are unified per CDR3 protein, each entry keeping the most common DNA and genes. These V and J calls derive from TCRdb rather than the authors' analysis. This sample gives hundreds of thousands of distinct CDR3 sequences in total; over 9% of them show up just once. More than 12% of the sample is in the top ten clones.

The sample here was PBMCs, taken on the day of the yellow fever booster vaccination. This receptor was obtained from a man aged 25 to 40 who received the YFV17D yellow fever vaccine.

The CDR3 region has the sequence CSARTPTYQETQYF. The DNA sequence reads TGCAGTGCTAGAACACCCACCTACCAAGAGACCCAGTACTTC. In this chain, TRBV20-1 is recombined with TRBJ2-5, with no confidently assigned D gene. Relative to germline, V is 2 bases shorter and J is 0 bases shorter, with 10 bases between their ends. Its CDR3 holds 14 amino acids, cysteine through phenylalanine. Just the 42-base CDR3 DNA is kept, in frame starting at base 1. CDR1 and CDR2 were assigned from the germline V gene (reference sequence) as DFQATT and SNEGSKA.